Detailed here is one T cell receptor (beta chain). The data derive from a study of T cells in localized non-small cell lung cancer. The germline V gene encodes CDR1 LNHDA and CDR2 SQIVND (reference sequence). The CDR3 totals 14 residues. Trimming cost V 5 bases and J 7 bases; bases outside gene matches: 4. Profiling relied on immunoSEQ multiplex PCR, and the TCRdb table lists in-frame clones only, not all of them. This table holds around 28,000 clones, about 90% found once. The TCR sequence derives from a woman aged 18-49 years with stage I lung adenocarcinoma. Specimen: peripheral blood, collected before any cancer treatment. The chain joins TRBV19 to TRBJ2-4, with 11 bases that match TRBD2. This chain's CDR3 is CASSSSGRRNIQYF. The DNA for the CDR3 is TGTGCCAGTAGTTCTAGCGGGAGGCGGAACATTCAGTACTTC.